This T cell receptor beta chain was sequenced during a study of vaccination and CD4 T cells after COVID-19. An Oncomine TCR Beta short-read assay was used to sequence the DNA from cultured CD4+ T cells. Via MiXCR, TCRdb re-called the PCR reads, giving one row per CDR3 protein. In the table there are roughly 19,000 distinct CDR3 sequences, approximately 48% of which are singletons. Comments on this clonotype: What it binds is unknown.

The CDR3 loop spans 13 amino acids. Germline V gives CDR1 MNHEY, CDR2 SVGEGT. V lost 2 bases, J lost 6 bases, and 10 bases lay in between. General observations from the study: Nearly all convalescent vaccine-specific clones, 304 of 307, recognized only SARS-CoV-2 spike.

Treatment: approximately 9-day PBMC culture with coronavirus spike peptide pools or control peptides (ViraFEST assay). PCR tests turned positive between March and December 2020, before US Alpha, Beta and Delta variants. The sample consisted of CD4+ T cells from blood, cultured in vitro, taken after SARS-CoV-2 vaccination. The receptor was isolated from a human donor who had recovered from COVID-19. The rearrangement links TRBV6-2 or TRBV6-3 to TRBJ1-1, with D uncertain. CDR3 bases: TGTGCCAGCAGTTACGTACAGTACTCTGAAGCTTTCTTT. Amino acid sequence: CASSYVQYSEAFF.